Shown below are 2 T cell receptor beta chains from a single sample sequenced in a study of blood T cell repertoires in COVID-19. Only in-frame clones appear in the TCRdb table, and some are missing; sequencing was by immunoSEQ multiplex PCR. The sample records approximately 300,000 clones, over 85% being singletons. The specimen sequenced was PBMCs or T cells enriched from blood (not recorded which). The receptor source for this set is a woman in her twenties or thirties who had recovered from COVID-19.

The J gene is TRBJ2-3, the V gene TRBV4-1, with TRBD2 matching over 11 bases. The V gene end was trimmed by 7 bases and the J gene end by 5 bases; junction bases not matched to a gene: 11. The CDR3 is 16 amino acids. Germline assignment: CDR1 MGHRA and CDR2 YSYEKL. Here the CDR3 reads CASTSRSSGRIDTQYF. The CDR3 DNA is TGCGCCAGCACGAGTCGATCTAGCGGGAGGATAGATACGCAGTATTTT.

For the CDR3, the DNA is TGTGCCAGCTCACTTGGGACTAGCGGGAACACCGGGGAGCTGTTTTTT. It yields the protein CASSLGTSGNTGELFF. This sequence joins TRBV18 and TRBJ2-2; 11 nucleotides agree with TRBD2. CDR1 and CDR2 from the germline V gene are KGHSH and LQKENI. V gave up 4 bases and J gave up 1 base; unmatched junction bases: 2. CDR3 length: 16 residues.